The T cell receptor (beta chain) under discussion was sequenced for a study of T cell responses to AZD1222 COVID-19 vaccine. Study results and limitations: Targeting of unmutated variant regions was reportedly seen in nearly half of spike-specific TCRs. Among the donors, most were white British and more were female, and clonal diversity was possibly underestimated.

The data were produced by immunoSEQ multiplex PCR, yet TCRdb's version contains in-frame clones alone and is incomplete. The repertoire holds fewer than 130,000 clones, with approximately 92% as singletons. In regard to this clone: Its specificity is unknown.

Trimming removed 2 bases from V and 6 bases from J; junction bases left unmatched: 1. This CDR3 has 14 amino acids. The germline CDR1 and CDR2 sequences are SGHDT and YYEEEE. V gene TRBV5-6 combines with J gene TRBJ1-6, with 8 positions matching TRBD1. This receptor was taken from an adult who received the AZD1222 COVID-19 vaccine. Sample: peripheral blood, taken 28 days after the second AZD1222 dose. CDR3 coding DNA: TGTGCCAGCAGCTTACAGGGGGGTAATTCACCCCTCCACTTT. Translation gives CASSLQGGNSPLHF. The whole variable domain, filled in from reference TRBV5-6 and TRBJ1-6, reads DAGVTQSPTHLIKTRGQQVTLRCSPKSGHDTVSWYQQALGQGPQFIFQYYEEEERQRGNFPDRFSGHQFPNYSSELNVNALLLGDSALYLCASSLQGGNSPLHFGNGTRLTVT.